The clone carrying this TCR beta chain was seen many times. This sample is drawn from a study of Graves' ophthalmopathy and Graves' hyperthyroidism. Across the study: At the time of initial diagnosis and before any treatment, peripheral blood was collected.

Germline lookup yields CDR1 SGHTS and CDR2 YDEGEE. The CDR3 sequence is 15 residues long. Trimming left V 5 bases short and J 5 bases short, with 19 bases between. The sequenced template was RNA, covering the TCR beta CDR3 region. RT-PCR was first run with HTBI primers, then multiplex PCR in a second round. TCRdb reprocessed the multiplex PCR reads via MiXCR and lists one record per CDR3 protein. Of fewer than 350,000 distinct CDR3 sequences in the sample, under 20% were seen once. Each diagnosis was determined on the basis of clinical symptoms, serum thyroxine, TRAb, thyroid ultrasound and orbital computed tomography.

The receptor comes from an adult man with Graves' ophthalmopathy. The material sequenced was peripheral blood. The J gene is TRBJ2-5, the V gene TRBV5-8; tentative D call: TRBD1 (6 bases). CDR3 nucleotides: TGTGCCAGCAGTAAGATGGGACACCGCTTGGAGACCCAGTACTTC. Its translation: CASSKMGHRLETQYF.